Reported below is one TCR beta chain. Its target is not known. Trimming removed 0 bases from V and 0 bases from J; junction bases left unmatched: 7. This CDR3 has 18 residues. CDR1 and CDR2 from the germline V gene are SGHTS and YDEGEE. This sample was included in a study of cytomegalovirus exposure and HLA in healthy donors. PCR employed 60 Vbeta and 13 Jbeta primers. Libraries were prepared by immunoSEQ multiplex PCR; TCRdb keeps only in-frame clonotypes and omits some of them. The sample records about 110,000 clones, about 77% being singletons. Overall study findings and caveats: It was in a later analysis that TCR association rates were seen to vary by HLA locus, highest for DRB1 and lowest for HLA-C. In a later analysis, the majority of CMV-associated beta chains seemingly showed HLA restriction. The authors listed roughly 150 TCR beta chains as cytomegalovirus-associated.

This rearrangement joins TRBV5-8 to TRBJ1-3; 9 bases map to TRBD1. The specimen sequenced was PBMCs. The sequence was collected from a woman in her twenties or thirties in good health and CMV-seropositive. The CDR3 bases are TGTGCCAGCAGCTTGGATTATGGGACAGGGAGCTCTGGAAACACCATATATTTT. Encoded protein: CASSLDYGTGSSGNTIYF.